What follows is one T cell receptor (beta chain) and its context. This clonotype showed up just a few times. No cognate antigen has been identified for it. No base-level quality is on record; no much larger clone is a single base apart. The library was prepared using 5' RACE. The instrument was a NextSeq 500. Unique molecular identifiers were attached to individual cDNA molecules in the TCR library protocol so that sequencing error and PCR bias could be corrected. Both TCR alpha and beta chains were sequenced, and tight co-correlation was observed between alpha and beta sequence abundances in each sample. On the study's bioinformatics: Decombinator V4 was used to annotate TCR sequences for V gene, J gene and CDR3. TCRs were defined as expanded if a significant change between any two time points was detected under a Poisson model with p below 0.0001. TCR abundances were normalised to the total number of TCRs sequenced per sample and were expressed as counts per million. TRAV1-2 paired with TRAJ12, TRAJ20 or TRAJ33 defined MAIT TCRs, while TRAV10 paired with TRAJ18 defined iNKT TCRs. VDJdb, accessed on 1 November 2021, was searched for TCRs annotated for CMV, EBV and SARS-CoV-2, and TCRs annotated for more than one antigen were excluded. TCRdb reworked the public reads: Q25 trimming with fastp, MiXCR clone assembly, productive beta chains retained. Rows matching on CDR3 protein sequence are summarized as one entry with the most common DNA and genes. These V and J calls rely on TCRdb rather than the paper's analysis. The sample records almost 65,000 distinct CDR3 sequences, around 4.6% of which are singletons. 4.9% of the sample belongs to the ten largest clones.

This entry is derived from a study of early T cells in non-severe SARS-CoV-2 infection (TCRdb year 2021). Some background on the complete study: Because TCR sequencing relied on bulk RNA taken from unsorted whole blood, pairing of alpha and beta chains was not possible. Overall study outcomes, separate from this receptor: VDJdb matching was skewed toward anti-spike CD8 responses and likely underestimated virus-specific expansions by missing private and CD4 specificities.

A case-control design nested within a healthcare worker cohort in London, UK, was used, with weekly nasopharyngeal swab PCR tests and blood sampling performed. Healthcare workers were enrolled in the week of the UK lockdown, from 23 to 31 March 2020, and were followed every week for up to about 16 weeks. At the junction V is shortened by 3 bases and J by 4 bases, with 9 bases in between. From a lookup of the germline V gene, CDR1 and CDR2 are SQVTM and ANQGSEA. Spanning cysteine to phenylalanine, the CDR3 consists of 12 amino acids. Only the CDR3 DNA stays, 36 bases, in frame from base 1. This chain is built from TRBV29-1 and TRBJ2-5, with the D call perhaps TRBD1 or TRBD2, as 5 bases match in each case. The sequenced sample consisted of whole blood. The receptor was derived from an adult who was a healthcare worker with PCR-confirmed SARS-CoV-2 infection or an uninfected control (not recorded which). The CDR3 protein sequence reads: CSVESGRETQYF. The nucleotide sequence is given as TGCAGCGTTGAGTCAGGGAGAGAGACCCAGTACTTC.